This passage covers 30 T cell receptor beta chains from one sample sequenced in a study of sequential checkpoint blockade in melanoma. Clones were sequenced by immunoSEQ multiplex PCR, and TCRdb holds only the in-frame ones, with some missing. The data show around 26,000 clones, 77% seen once. Treatment in this sample: randomized to nivolumab then ipilimumab (arm A) or the reverse (arm B). The sequences come from CD8+ T cells sorted from blood (inferred from file names), collected from a patient given nivolumab and ipilimumab in sequence. All receptors come from a human donor with melanoma.

There are a few counts of this clone. The V call is TRBV27, the J call TRBJ2-7; D gene unclear. Germline CDR1 and CDR2: MNHEY and SMNVEV (reference sequence). Trimming took off 3 bases at V and 1 base at J, with 7 bases between the two ends. The CDR3 totals 13 residues. This CDR3 is CASSFRVSYEQYF. The CDR3 DNA sequence: TGTGCCAGCAGTTTTCGGGTTTCCTACGAGCAGTACTTC.

This chain joins TRBV7-9 and TRBJ2-5, with TRBD2 matching 7 bases. The tail of the sequence fits TRBJ2-7 better, so the J call may be wrong. Germline CDR1 SEHNR, CDR2 FQNEAQ (reference sequence). The CDR3 has 14 amino acids. Here the CDR3 DNA reads TGTGCCAGCAGCTGGGGCGGGAGTCTAGACGAGCAGTACTTC. Translation: CASSWGGSLDEQYF.

This clone was counted a few times. This chain uses TRBV5-4 with TRBJ2-1, with 9 bases fitting TRBD2. The CDR3 is made up of 18 amino acids. CDR1 is SGHNT, CDR2 YYREEE, per germline (reference sequence). Trimming at V came to 4 bases and at J to 3 bases, leaving 14 bases not matched to a gene. DNA for the CDR3: TGTGCCAGCAGCCTGGGGTCTAGCGGGACCCTACTCTACAATGAGCAGTTCTTC. It codes for CASSLGSSGTLLYNEQFF.

The rearrangement joins TRBV5-1 to TRBJ1-1; the D gene is possibly TRBD1 (5 bases). Germline CDR1 is SGHRS and CDR2 is YFSETQ. This CDR3 is 17 amino acids long. Trimming removed 3 bases from V and 3 bases from J, with 21 bases in between. For the CDR3, the DNA is TGCGCCAGCAGCTCAAGCTGGGGCCAGAGGGAGGACACTGAAGCTTTCTTT. It codes for CASSSSWGQREDTEAFF. The full variable domain, completed using reference TRBV5-1 and TRBJ1-1, is KAGVTQTPRYLIKTRGQQVTLSCSPISGHRSVSWYQQTPGQGLQFLFEYFSETQRNKGNFPGRFSGRQFSNSRSEMNVSTLELGDSALYLCASSSSWGQREDTEAFFGQGTRLTVV.

The chain couples TRBV19 to TRBJ2-2, with a possible D match to TRBD2 (5 bases). CDR3 length equals 14 residues. V lost 4 bases and J lost 6, with 12 bases in between. CDR1 and CDR2 (germline): LNHDA, SQIVND (reference sequence). The CDR3 protein is CASSRVLEPGELFF. In nucleotides, the CDR3 is TGTGCCAGTAGTAGAGTACTAGAACCCGGGGAGCTGTTTTTT. The whole variable domain, filled in from reference TRBV19 and TRBJ2-2, reads DGGITQSPKYLFRKEGQNVTLSCEQNLNHDAMYWYRQDPGQGLRLIYYSQIVNDFQKGDIAEGYSVSREKKESFPLTVTSAQKNPTAFYLCASSRVLEPGELFFGEGSRLTVL.

This chain uses TRBV4-1 with TRBJ1-2; TRBD1 might be the D (6 bases). V was trimmed by 0 bases and J by 5 bases, leaving 13 bases between them. Germline V gives CDR1 MGHRA, CDR2 YSYEKL. The CDR3 has 15 residues. CDR3 protein: CASSQDRTVPYGYTF. DNA for the CDR3: TGCGCCAGCAGCCAAGATAGGACAGTTCCATATGGCTACACCTTC.

The gene calls are TRBV5-6 and TRBJ1-1, with D hard to call. The length of the CDR3 is 11 residues. Trimming left V 7 bases short and J 5 bases short, with 9 bases between. Germline V gene data show CDR1 as SGHDT and CDR2 as YYEEEE. The CDR3 protein is CASGRRTEAFF. The CDR3 DNA reads as TGTGCCAGCGGTCGGCGGACTGAAGCTTTCTTT.

The chain has TRBV5-8 and TRBJ2-7; a weak D match, TRBD2 (6 bases). This CDR3 has 13 residues. Germline V gene sequence: CDR1 SGHTS, CDR2 YDEGEE. The V end lost 0 bases, the J end lost 4 bases, and 8 bases lay between the germline ends. The CDR3: CASSLDGGYEQYF. CDR3 DNA: TGTGCCAGCAGCTTGGATGGGGGGTACGAGCAGTACTTC.

V is TRBV29-1 and J is TRBJ2-2, with D maybe TRBD2 (5 bases). Germline CDR1 is SQVTM and CDR2 is ANQGSEA. V was shortened by 2 bases and J by 3 bases, with 13 bases between the two germline ends. The CDR3 has 15 amino acids. DNA for the CDR3: TGCAGCGTTGAAATAGAGGGATCGGACACCGGGGAGCTGTTTTTT. This codes for CSVEIEGSDTGELFF.

The rearrangement uses TRBV15 and TRBJ1-5; D is uncertain. V lost 6 bases and J lost 1, with 13 bases in between. The CDR3 has 15 amino acids. Germline values: CDR1 LNHNV, CDR2 YYDKDF (reference sequence). CDR3 sequence reads: CATSSSRGSNQPQHF. The CDR3 DNA is TGTGCCACCAGTAGCAGCCGGGGAAGCAATCAGCCCCAGCATTTT. The variable domain in full, with the rest retrieved from reference TRBV15 and TRBJ1-5, is DAMVIQNPRYQVTQFGKPVTLSCSQTLNHNVMYWYQQKSSQAPKLLFHYYDKDFNNEADTPDNFQSRRPNTSFCFLDIRSPGLGDTAMYLCATSSSRGSNQPQHFGDGTRLSIL.

The genes are TRBV27 and TRBJ2-7; tentatively, D is TRBD1 (6 bases). CDR3 length equals 13 residues. Between the trimmed V and J ends, which lost 4 bases and 3 bases, there was a span of 10 bases. Per germline, CDR1 MNHEY and CDR2 SMNVEV (reference sequence). CDR3 DNA sequence: TGTGCCAGCAGTTACAGGGCCTACTACGAGCAGTACTTC. This sequence encodes CASSYRAYYEQYF.

In this sample, this clone is large. The V gene is TRBV19, the J gene TRBJ2-1; unclear D gene. The CDR3 runs 16 residues. Per the germline V gene, CDR1 is LNHDA and CDR2 is SQIVND (reference sequence). The germline V and J ends were trimmed by 5 bases and 2 bases, with 16 bases remaining between them. CDR3 amino acids: CASSPTIEIAYNEQFF. The CDR3 bases are TGTGCCAGTAGTCCCACGATAGAGATAGCCTACAATGAGCAGTTCTTC. The variable domain in full, completed from reference TRBV19 and TRBJ2-1, reads DGGITQSPKYLFRKEGQNVTLSCEQNLNHDAMYWYRQDPGQGLRLIYYSQIVNDFQKGDIAEGYSVSREKKESFPLTVTSAQKNPTAFYLCASSPTIEIAYNEQFFGPGTRLTVL.

The chain couples TRBV6-5 to TRBJ1-2; D not resolved. The CDR3 length is 15 residues. Germline V gives CDR1 MNHEY, CDR2 SVGAGI. V was cut by 6 bases and J by 1 base, with 15 bases left in between. The CDR3 is CASRKRQVLNYGYTF. The CDR3, as DNA: TGTGCCAGCAGGAAGCGGCAGGTCCTTAACTATGGCTACACCTTC.

The chain combines TRBV28 with TRBJ1-6, with 8 positions matching TRBD1. J lost 2 bases, V lost 6 bases, and 6 bases had no gene match. This CDR3 comprises 16 residues. The V gene's germline CDR1 is MDHEN and CDR2 SYDVKM. This CDR3 reads CASSPGQGTYNSPLHF. The CDR3 coding sequence is TGTGCCAGCAGCCCTGGACAGGGCACCTATAATTCACCCCTCCACTTT.

J is TRBJ2-7 and V is TRBV2; D not certain. Trimming shortened V by 1 base and J by 2 bases, and 3 bases separated the two germline ends. The CDR3 consists of 12 residues. Germline CDR1 and CDR2: SNHLY and FYNNEI. CDR3 region: CASSEVTYEQYF. The CDR3 nucleotides read TGTGCCAGCAGTGAAGTTACCTACGAGCAGTACTTC.

In its sample, this clone was seen a few times. The genes are TRBV19 and TRBJ1-3; D is unresolved. The CDR3 runs 15 residues. Germline V gene sequence: CDR1 LNHDA, CDR2 SQIVND (reference sequence). Trimming shortened V by 3 bases and J by 4 bases, and 13 bases separated the two germline ends. The CDR3 DNA is TGTGCCAGTAGTATCGAAGGAGTGAGGGGAAACACCATATATTTT. Its translation: CASSIEGVRGNTIYF.

This clone occurred a few times. V and J are TRBV9 and TRBJ1-4, with 7 bases lining up with TRBD1. This CDR3 contains 14 residues. CDR1 is SGDLS, CDR2 YYNGEE, per germline. Trimming at V came to 7 bases and at J to 2 bases, leaving 5 bases not matched to a gene. The CDR3 bases are TGTGCCAGCGGGCTGACAGGGACTAATGAAAAACTGTTTTTT. As protein: CASGLTGTNEKLFF.

The chain is built from TRBV7-2 and TRBJ2-1, with D possibly TRBD1 on 6 matching bases. Germline V CDR1 and CDR2: SGHTA, FQGNSA. This CDR3 has 11 amino acids. Trimming took 5 bases from V and 13 from J, leaving 12 bases between them. The CDR3 sequence is CASSLGQTQFF. The CDR3 DNA is TGTGCCAGCAGCCTAGGACAGACTCAGTTCTTC.

This clone occurred once. The genes are TRBV9 and TRBJ2-6; perhaps TRBD1 as D (6 bases). The CDR3 runs 15 residues. Trimming removed 4 bases at V and 1 base at J, with 9 bases between. The germline V gene encodes CDR1 SGDLS and CDR2 YYNGEE. CDR3 protein: CASSPGESGANVLTF. In DNA form, the CDR3 reads TGTGCCAGCAGCCCAGGGGAATCTGGGGCCAACGTCCTGACTTTC. The full variable domain, its missing parts supplied by reference TRBV9 and TRBJ2-6, is DSGVTQTPKHLITATGQRVTLRCSPRSGDLSVYWYQQSLDQGLQFLIQYYNGEERAKGNILERFSAQQFPDLHSELNLSSLELGDSALYFCASSPGESGANVLTFGAGSRLTVL.

This chain links TRBV6-5 with TRBJ2-2; D remains ambiguous. Trimming removed 2 bases at V and 6 bases at J, with 7 bases between. This CDR3 comprises 13 residues. Germline V lookup: CDR1 MNHEY, CDR2 SVGAGI. CDR3 coding DNA: TGTGCCAGCAGTTACCATGAGTCCGGGGAGCTGTTTTTT. Encoded protein: CASSYHESGELFF.

The V gene is TRBV9, the J gene TRBJ2-3; maybe TRBD2 (5 bases). Germline loops: CDR1 SGDLS, CDR2 YYNGEE. The CDR3 covers 14 residues. Between the trimmed V and J ends, which lost 0 bases and 2 bases, there was a span of 7 bases. The CDR3 DNA reads as TGTGCCAGCAGCGTAGGAGGGTTCACAGATACGCAGTATTTT. As protein: CASSVGGFTDTQYF.

V is TRBV4-3 and J is TRBJ1-2, with D perhaps TRBD1 (5 bases). This CDR3 region has 14 residues. Germline loops: CDR1 LGHNA, CDR2 YSLEER. V was shortened by 4 bases and J by 6 bases, with 15 bases between the two germline ends. CDR3 nucleotides: TGCGCCAGCAGCCCGGGAGGCGGGGCGGATGGCTACACCTTC. Its translation: CASSPGGGADGYTF.

V and J are TRBV11-2 and TRBJ1-1; 7 bases are shared with TRBD1. The germline gives CDR1 SGHAT, CDR2 FQNNGV. This CDR3 comprises 12 residues. V shed 5 bases, J shed 8 bases, and the junction held 5 bases outside the gene matches. The CDR3 region has the DNA TGTGCCAGCAGCCTGACAGGGCCGGAAGCTTTCTTT. It yields the protein CASSLTGPEAFF.

The chain uses TRBV18 and TRBJ2-7; 7 nucleotides line up with TRBD1. Germline-derived CDR1 and CDR2 are KGHSH and LQKENI. The CDR3 totals 17 residues. With V trimmed by 4 bases and J by 5 bases, 17 bases remained unmatched. CDR3 loop: CASSLYNNRQGKHEQYF. The CDR3 DNA sequence: TGTGCCAGCTCACTTTACAATAATCGACAGGGTAAGCACGAGCAGTACTTC.

On this clone: The same CDR3 arises from other DNA sequences in this sample as well. The chain joins TRBV25-1 to TRBJ2-7, with D maybe TRBD2 (5 bases). Germline loops: CDR1 MGHDK, CDR2 SYGVNS. The CDR3 has 15 amino acids. V was clipped by 2 bases and J by 4 bases, with 15 bases between them. Here the CDR3 reads CASSEPSGSDYEQYF. The CDR3 coding sequence is TGTGCCAGCAGTGAACCCTCGGGATCAGATTACGAGCAGTACTTC.

V gene TRBV11-1 combines with J gene TRBJ2-7; D call uncertain. Trimming took 5 bases from V and 3 from J, leaving 11 bases between them. Germline-derived CDR1 and CDR2 are SGHAT and FQDESV (reference sequence). CDR3 size: 13 residues. The CDR3 loop reads CASSLTEVYEQYF. CDR3 nucleotide sequence: TGTGCCAGCAGCCTGACCGAGGTCTACGAGCAGTACTTC. Looking up the rest from reference TRBV11-1 and TRBJ2-7 gives the full variable domain: EAEVAQSPRYKITEKSQAVAFWCDPISGHATLYWYRQILGQGPELLVQFQDESVVDDSQLPKDRFSAERLKGVDSTLKIQPAELGDSAMYLCASSLTEVYEQYFGPGTRLTVT.

The chain joins TRBV7-8 to TRBJ1-3, with D unclear. Germline lookup yields CDR1 SGHVS and CDR2 FQNEAQ. The length of the CDR3 is 14 residues. Trimming removed 0 bases at V and 5 bases at J, with 8 bases between. The CDR3 region has the DNA TGTGCCAGCAGCTTAGCGTACAGCCGAAACACCATATATTTT. This encodes CASSLAYSRNTIYF.

The CDR3 DNA reads TGTGCCAGCAGTTATGAGATGAACAGGCATGAAGCTTTCTTT. It yields the protein CASSYEMNRHEAFF. The genes are TRBV6-1 and TRBJ1-1; D perhaps matches TRBD1 (5 bases). The V and J ends lost 5 bases and 7 bases respectively, with 17 bases between them. Per germline, CDR1 MNHNS and CDR2 SASEGT. This CDR3 region has 14 residues.

In this sample, this clone is medium-sized. The V call is TRBV19, the J call TRBJ1-1; the match to TRBD1 covers 7 bases. Per the germline V gene, CDR1 is LNHDA and CDR2 is SQIVND (reference sequence). The CDR3 has 15 amino acids. The V gene end was trimmed by 7 bases and the J gene end by 3 bases; junction bases not matched to a gene: 11. CDR3 sequence (DNA): TGTGCCAGTACTAGGGGACAGATATCATACACTGAAGCTTTCTTT. Amino acid sequence: CASTRGQISYTEAFF.

The genes are TRBV4-3 and TRBJ1-1, with TRBD1 as a possible D gene (6 bases). Between the trimmed V and J ends, which lost 4 bases and 2 bases, there was a span of 11 bases. Looked up from germline, CDR1 is LGHNA and CDR2 is YSLEER. This CDR3 region has 14 residues. CDR3 in amino acids: CASSRDRFNTEAFF. DNA of the CDR3: TGCGCCAGCAGCCGAGACAGGTTCAACACTGAAGCTTTCTTT.